This TCR beta chain was sequenced for a study of tumor-infiltrating lymphocytes in primary liver carcinoma. Regarding the study as a whole: Tumor-adjacent and tumor-blood pairs displayed less overlap than did pairs of tumor regions. Since sampling was bulk and unsorted, CD4+ and CD8+ repertoires were not compared.

Total RNA amounting to approximately 460 ng was the source from which TCR beta cDNA was made with a constant-region primer. Three rounds of nested multiplex PCR with slightly modified ARM-PCR produced TCR beta libraries. The first two PCR rounds, approximately 10 cycles each, used TRBV1-TRBV30 forward primers and a C-beta reverse primer. TCRdb ran MiXCR on the multiplex PCR reads and lists one entry per CDR3 protein. The sample lists hundreds of thousands of distinct CDR3 sequences; approximately 65% were seen once. This clonotype was detected only once. Its antigen is not identified. RNA isolated from unsorted whole blood supplied the blood RNA, with germline DNA also extracted. Germline V CDR1 and CDR2: MGHRA, YSYEKL. This CDR3 is 17 amino acids long. V lost 1 base to trimming and J lost 7 bases, with 22 bases between them.

The specimen was peripheral blood. The V gene is TRBV4-1, the J gene TRBJ2-5; D possibly matches TRBD1 or TRBD2 (5 bases each). This sequence originates from a man aged 40-50 years with primary liver carcinoma and hepatitis B virus infection. CDR3 region: CASSQVERGVTRVTQYF. Here the CDR3 DNA reads TGCGCCAGCAGCCAAGTCGAGAGGGGAGTGACCAGAGTGACCCAGTACTTC.